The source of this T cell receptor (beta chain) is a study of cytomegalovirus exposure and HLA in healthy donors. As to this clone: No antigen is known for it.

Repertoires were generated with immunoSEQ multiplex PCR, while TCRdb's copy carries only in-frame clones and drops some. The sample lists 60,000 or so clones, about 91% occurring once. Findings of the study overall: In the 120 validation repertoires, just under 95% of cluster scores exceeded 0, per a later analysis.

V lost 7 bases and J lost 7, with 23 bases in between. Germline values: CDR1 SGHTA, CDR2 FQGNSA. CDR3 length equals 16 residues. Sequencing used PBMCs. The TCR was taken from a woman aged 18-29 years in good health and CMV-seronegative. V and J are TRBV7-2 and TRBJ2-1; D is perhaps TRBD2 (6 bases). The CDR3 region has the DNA TGTGCCAGCACCCGCTGGGGTAGCGGCCTCAAGAATGAGCAGTTCTTC. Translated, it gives CASTRWGSGLKNEQFF.